The rows below give T cell receptor beta chains drawn from one sample of a study of blood T cell repertoires in COVID-19. Profiled with immunoSEQ multiplex PCR; TCRdb holds only in-frame clones, not every one. The table records fewer than 150,000 clones, approximately 86% of them present only once. The sample comprised peripheral blood. These receptors were obtained from a human donor in a cohort sampled during active COVID-19. The CDR3 runs from the conserved cysteine through the conserved F or W. D genes are given only for firm matches. For some rows the clone size is stated as once, few or many, or as a class when expanded; others skip it.

size	D	J	V	DNA	CDR3
NA	TRBD1	TRBJ1-5	TRBV27	TGTGCCAGCAGTTTAATGAGTGGACAGGGAGGCAATCAGCCCCAGCATTTT	CASSLMSGQGGNQPQHF
NA	TRBD2	TRBJ2-2	TRBV7-7	TGTGCCAGCAGCTTACAGCGGGAGGACACCGGGGAGCTGTTTTTT	CASSLQREDTGELFF
few	NA	TRBJ2-2	TRBV4-1	TGCGCCAGCAGCCGCGCCGTCACTAGATCCACCGGGGAGCTGTTTTTT	CASSRAVTRSTGELFF
NA	TRBD2	TRBJ2-7	TRBV20-1	TGCAGTGCTTGGACTAGCGGTAAGCAGTACTTC	CSAWTSGKQYF
once	NA	TRBJ1-2	TRBV28	TGTGCCAGCAGGTTAGCTGGGACACCGGATCGACCTATCTATGGCTACACCTTC	CASRLAGTPDRPIYGYTF
NA	NA	TRBJ1-1	TRBV6-1	TGTGCCAGCAGTGAAGCGGGGACTGACCTAAACACTGAAGCTTTCTTT	CASSEAGTDLNTEAFF
once	NA	TRBJ1-1	TRBV3-1/TRBV3-2	TGTGCCAGCAGCCAAGAAGCCCGGAACACTGAAGCTTTCTTT	CASSQEARNTEAFF
NA	TRBD1	TRBJ2-5	TRBV5-1	TGCGCCAGCAGCTTGGGACAGGGTTTGGGGACCCAGTACTTC	CASSLGQGLGTQYF
NA	NA	TRBJ2-5	TRBV29-1	TGCAGCGTTCAACAGGGAGGGGAGACCCAGTACTTC	CSVQQGGETQYF
NA	TRBD1	TRBJ2-1	TRBV9	TGTGCCAGCAGCGTAGTGGGACAGGGATCAGATGAGCAGTTCTTC	CASSVVGQGSDEQFF
NA	NA	TRBJ1-1	TRBV10-2	TGCGCCACCACGGGGGGAGTGAACACTGAAGCTTTCTTT	CATTGGVNTEAFF
NA	TRBD2	TRBJ2-5	TRBV6-5	TGTGCCAGCAGTCCGGGACTAGCATCCGAGACCCAGTACTTC	CASSPGLASETQYF
NA	NA	TRBJ2-7	TRBV19	TGTGCCAGTAGTATAGCGCGGCGAGGGCCATACGAGCAGTACTTC	CASSIARRGPYEQYF
NA	NA	TRBJ1-2	TRBV19	TGTGCCAGTCAACAGGGTTTCGGCTACACCTTC	CASQQGFGYTF
NA	TRBD2	TRBJ2-3	TRBV28	TGTGCCAGCAGTCCCCCAAGCGGGAGGAGCACAGATACGCAGTATTTT	CASSPPSGRSTDTQYF
once	NA	TRBJ1-5	TRBV19	TGTGCCAGTAGTATTGGGAGGGGCAGGCGAGATCATCAGCCCCAGCATTTT	CASSIGRGRRDHQPQHF
NA	TRBD1	TRBJ2-4	TRBV5-1	TGCGCCAGCAGCTCGACAGGGGGCGAAAACATTCAGTACTTC	CASSSTGGENIQYF
NA	TRBD2	TRBJ2-7	TRBV27	TGTGCCAGCAGTCCCGGACTAGCAGACTACGAGCAGTACTTC	CASSPGLADYEQYF
NA	TRBD2	TRBJ2-1	TRBV6-1	TGTGCCAGCAGTGTAGCTAGCGGGGGCTACAATGAGCAGTTCTTC	CASSVASGGYNEQFF
once	NA	TRBJ1-5	TRBV6-1	TGTGCCAGCAGTGGCCACAGGGAAACCATCAATAATCAGCCCCAGCATTTT	CASSGHRETINNQPQHF
NA	NA	TRBJ2-1	TRBV12-5	TGTGCTAGTGGTAACCACGGAGGCCCCAATGAGCAGTTCTTC	CASGNHGGPNEQFF
once	TRBD2	TRBJ2-1	TRBV28	TGTGCCAGCAGTTCCGACCTAGCGGGAGGGCCTCGGAATGAGCAGTTCTTC	CASSSDLAGGPRNEQFF
NA	NA	TRBJ2-5	TRBV5-1	TGCGCCAGCAGCTTTGGACAGGAGGGTGGAGAGACCCAGTACTTC	CASSFGQEGGETQYF
NA	NA	TRBJ1-3	TRBV7-2	TGTGCCAGCAGCTTGGTGGGGGGCTCTGGAAACACCATATATTTT	CASSLVGGSGNTIYF
NA	NA	TRBJ1-5	TRBV24-1	TGTGCCACCAGTGTGGGAGGGGGGCCGAGCAATCAGCCCCAGCATTTT	CATSVGGGPSNQPQHF
NA	TRBD1	TRBJ2-7	TRBV19	TGTGCCAGTAGTGAGCACAGGGGGGCCGAGCAGTACTTC	CASSEHRGAEQYF
NA	NA	TRBJ1-2	TRBV10-1	TGCGCCAGCAGTGAAAGAGGGCACTATGGCTACACCTTC	CASSERGHYGYTF
NA	NA	TRBJ2-7	TRBV3-1/TRBV3-2	TGTGCCAGCAGCCAAGATTTGGCGCGGGCTCCCTACGAGCAGTACTTC	CASSQDLARAPYEQYF
NA	TRBD1	TRBJ2-1	TRBV3-1/TRBV3-2	TGTGCCAGCAGCCAAGGGGCCGGGACAGGGGGCCGAAGCTCCTACAATGAGCAGTTCTTC	CASSQGAGTGGRSSYNEQFF
NA	NA	TRBJ1-1	TRBV20-1	TGCAGTGCTAGAGATTTCGGGGCTTTCTTT	CSARDFGAFF
NA	TRBD2	TRBJ2-2	TRBV19	TGTGCCAGTAAAGAACGAGAGGGACTAGCGGGGGGGAACACCGGGGAGCTGTTTTTT	CASKEREGLAGGNTGELFF
once	NA	TRBJ2-1	TRBV6-4	TGTGCCAGCAGTCTCGGGACTGAGGCCTACAATGAGCAGTTCTTC	CASSLGTEAYNEQFF